These T cell receptor beta chains were read from a single sample in a study of cytomegalovirus exposure and HLA in healthy donors. Repertoires were generated with immunoSEQ multiplex PCR, while TCRdb's copy carries only in-frame clones and drops some. The sample consists of more than 95,000 clones, roughly 78% of them appearing once. The sequencing input was PBMCs. The receptors were gathered from a woman aged 40 to 50 in good health and CMV-seronegative. CDR3s include the opening cysteine and the closing phenylalanine or tryptophan. The D gene is left open where the match is weak. The listing skips clone size in some rows; elsewhere it reads once, few, many or a size class.

>TRBJ1-5|.|.|TRBV28
CASKEAIPNQPQHF
TGTGCCAGCAAAGAGGCCATACCCAATCAGCCCCAGCATTTT
>TRBJ1-6|TRBD1|.|TRBV5-4
CASSLRQGDSPLHF
TGTGCCAGCAGCTTGAGGCAGGGGGATTCACCCCTCCACTTT
>TRBJ1-2|.|.|TRBV19
CASRNFFYGYTF
TGTGCCAGTAGAAATTTCTTCTATGGCTACACCTTC
>TRBJ2-7|TRBD2|.|TRBV28
CASSLILAGGSYEQYF
TGTGCCAGCAGTTTAATACTAGCGGGAGGTTCCTACGAGCAGTACTTC
>TRBJ2-3|TRBD2|.|TRBV7-9
CASSLETGLAGFFDTQYF
TGTGCCAGCAGCTTAGAGACCGGGCTAGCGGGATTTTTTGATACGCAGTATTTT
>TRBJ2-1|.|few|TRBV4-3
CASSQRKQGFNGQGQFF
TGCGCCAGCAGCCAACGGAAACAGGGTTTCAACGGCCAAGGGCAGTTCTTC
>TRBJ1-2|TRBD1|once|TRBV9
CASSVERAGTGGNYGYTF
TGTGCCAGCAGCGTAGAAAGGGCCGGGACAGGGGGCAACTATGGCTACACCTTC
>TRBJ2-3|.|.|TRBV19
CATATSGVYTDTQYF
TGTGCCACCGCGACCTCAGGGGTTTACACAGATACGCAGTATTTT
>TRBJ2-1|.|few|TRBV25-1
CASSAGGFIRYEQFF
TGTGCCAGCAGTGCGGGCGGGTTCATTAGGTATGAGCAGTTCTTC
>TRBJ1-1|TRBD1|.|TRBV28
CASTQEGAGTEAFF
TGTGCCAGCACCCAGGAGGGGGCGGGCACTGAAGCTTTCTTT
>TRBJ1-1|TRBD1|.|TRBV11-3
CASSLPDRGPPRTEAFF
TGTGCCAGCAGCTTACCTGACAGGGGGCCGCCCCGGACTGAAGCTTTCTTT
>TRBJ1-1|.|once|TRBV7-8
CASSLSVNTEAFF
TGTGCCAGCAGCTTATCAGTGAACACTGAAGCTTTCTTT
>TRBJ1-2|.|.|TRBV7-2
CASSSKGTPGNYGYTF
TGTGCCAGCAGCTCAAAAGGGACACCGGGTAACTATGGCTACACCTTC
>TRBJ1-1|TRBD1|.|TRBV27
CASSEGQGGSRTEAFF
TGTGCCAGCAGCGAAGGACAGGGTGGATCGAGGACTGAAGCTTTCTTT
>TRBJ1-1|TRBD1|once|TRBV13
CASMYRGNTEAFF
TGTGCCAGCATGTACAGGGGGAACACTGAAGCTTTCTTT
>TRBJ2-1|.|.|TRBV19
CASSMRVMNEQFF
TGTGCCAGTAGTATGCGAGTGATGAATGAGCAGTTCTTC
>TRBJ1-5|TRBD1|.|TRBV28
CASKSGPVTGSLWSDQPQHF
TGTGCCAGCAAAAGTGGGCCGGTGACAGGGAGTTTGTGGTCGGATCAGCCCCAGCATTTT
>TRBJ2-7|TRBD2|.|TRBV7-2
CASSSGLAGEYEQYF
TGTGCCAGCAGCTCCGGACTAGCGGGAGAGTACGAGCAGTACTTC
>TRBJ2-6|.|.|TRBV4-2
CASSQLTGPSSGANVLTF
TGTGCCAGCAGCCAATTAACAGGCCCCAGCTCTGGGGCCAACGTCCTGACTTTC
>TRBJ2-3|.|.|TRBV7-8
CASSQRGTQYF
TGTGCCAGCAGCCAAAGGGGTACGCAGTATTTT
>TRBJ2-3|TRBD2|.|TRBV7-2
CASSRGGGRLGDTQYF
TGTGCCAGCAGCCGCGGAGGCGGGAGGTTAGGGGATACGCAGTATTTT
>TRBJ2-2|.|.|TRBV7-8
CASSQGQRSTGELFF
TGTGCCAGCAGCCAGGGGCAGCGGAGCACCGGGGAGCTGTTTTTT